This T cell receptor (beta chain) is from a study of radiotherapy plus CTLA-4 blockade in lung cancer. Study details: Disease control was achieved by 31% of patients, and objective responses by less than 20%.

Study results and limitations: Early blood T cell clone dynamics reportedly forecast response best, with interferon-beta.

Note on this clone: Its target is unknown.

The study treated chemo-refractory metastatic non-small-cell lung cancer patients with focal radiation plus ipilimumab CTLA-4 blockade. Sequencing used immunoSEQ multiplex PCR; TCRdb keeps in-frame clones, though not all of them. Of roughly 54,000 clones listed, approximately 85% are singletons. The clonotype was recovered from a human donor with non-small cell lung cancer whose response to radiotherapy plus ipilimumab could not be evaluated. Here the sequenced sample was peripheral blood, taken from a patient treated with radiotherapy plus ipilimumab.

CDR3 amino acids: CASSSSPVADTQYF. CDR3 DNA sequence: TGTGCCAGCAGCTCCTCCCCCGTTGCAGATACGCAGTATTTT. The chain uses TRBV28 and TRBJ2-3, with D unresolved. V lost 6 bases, J lost 4 bases, and 14 bases lay in between. Germline CDR1 and CDR2: MDHEN and SYDVKM. The CDR3 loop spans 14 amino acids.